The T cell receptor (beta chain) under discussion was sequenced for a study of CD8 T cell repertoires and HIV-1 epitope variants. Study-wide background: Separate wells received one of Twenty-five Gag or Nef variant peptides. Controls included no peptide, Ebola AY9 epitope, and a CMV, EBV, flu pool.

The data were produced by immunoSEQ multiplex PCR, yet TCRdb's version contains in-frame clones alone and is incomplete. In the table there are about 1,200 clones, roughly three quarters of which are singletons. Per germline, CDR1 SGHVS and CDR2 FQNEAQ. Trimming took off 4 bases at V and 12 bases at J, with 21 bases between the two ends. This CDR3 region has 14 residues. In the case of this clone: Its target is not known.

The chain has TRBV7-8 and TRBJ1-1; D unclear. This TCR came from a male donor with HIV. The source material was cultured CD8+ T cells derived from PBMCs. The CDR3 protein is CASSSSVVRVRPFF. CDR3 nucleotide sequence: TGTGCCAGCAGCTCTAGTGTTGTGAGGGTACGGCCTTTCTTT.